The clone carrying this TCR beta chain occurred a few times. The data belong to a study of blood T cell repertoires in COVID-19. For the study at large: Spain, Italy and the United States supplied samples that represented acute and convalescent COVID-19. PBMCs, B-cell-depleted T cells, or T cells were the source of the cDNA or gDNA that made up the material.

The CDR3 runs 17 residues. The germline V gene encodes CDR1 SNHLY and CDR2 FYNNEI. The V end was cut by 7 bases, the J end by 4 bases, with 25 bases between. Per the authors' pipeline: Reference gene primer amplification gave nucleated cell count estimates. Only in-frame clones appear in the TCRdb table, and some are missing; sequencing was by immunoSEQ multiplex PCR. That table gives V, J and clone size, and the DNA gave D and trimming. This table holds some 120,000 clones, roughly 87% found once. Sequencing was carried out using peripheral blood. This clonotype originated in a woman at least 80 years old with acute or convalescent COVID-19. The rearrangement links TRBV2 to TRBJ1-2, with D perhaps TRBD1 (6 bases). This chain's CDR3 is CASMDGDTLGLGYGYTF. DNA for the CDR3: TGTGCCAGCATGGACGGGGACACCCTGGGGCTAGGCTATGGCTACACCTTC.